This T cell receptor (beta chain) stems from a study of shared clonotypes between healthy human individuals. Profiling relied on immunoSEQ multiplex PCR, and the TCRdb table lists in-frame clones only, not all of them. Altogether about 460,000 clones are present, around 77% being singletons, with the ten largest covering more than 10%. With unsorted samples, genomic DNA was obtained from about 100 million PBMCs. Points on this clone: The antigen is not known.

This CDR3 has 14 residues. V dropped 5 bases and J dropped 5 bases, with 15 bases sitting between them. Germline V gene sequence: CDR1 LNHDA, CDR2 SQIVND (reference sequence). Broader study findings: Investigators collected only blood, and repertoires in tissues likely differ.

The sequence was collected from a woman between 40 and 50 years old in good health. Some clones in this sample may be carry-over from other donors' samples. The V gene is TRBV19, the J gene TRBJ1-1; no clear D. Sequenced material: PBMCs. The CDR3 coding sequence is TGTGCCAGTAGTCCCCGGAGGTCGGAGACTGAAGCTTTCTTT. Residues: CASSPRRSETEAFF. Based on the CDR3 plus reference TRBV19 and TRBJ1-1, the full variable domain is DGGITQSPKYLFRKEGQNVTLSCEQNLNHDAMYWYRQDPGQGLRLIYYSQIVNDFQKGDIAEGYSVSREKKESFPLTVTSAQKNPTAFYLCASSPRRSETEAFFGQGTRLTVV.